This T cell receptor beta chain was identified in a study of cytomegalovirus exposure and HLA in healthy donors. Study-level points and caveats: Indistinguishable V segments such as TRBV6-2 and TRBV6-3 were excluded. Later on, a genetic analysis was performed. It linked a missense variant in DCLRE1C with V- and J-gene trimming of TCR beta. Most sequenced TCRs were rare (though some public TCRs occurred in many donors). In a later analysis, more than 15,000 TCR beta sequences were associated with HLA alleles at 0.05 false discovery rate.

The PCR used 60 Vbeta and 13 Jbeta primers. TCRdb's copy holds only in-frame clones and misses some; the assay was immunoSEQ multiplex PCR. The table records 99,000 or so clones, roughly 73% of them present only once. Trimming at V came to 3 bases and at J to 10 bases, leaving 9 bases not matched to a gene. This CDR3 region has 15 residues. The germline V gene has CDR1 SGDLS and CDR2 YYNGEE. About this clone: What it binds is unknown.

Sample: PBMCs. This clonotype was sampled from a woman aged 35 to 49 in good health and CMV-seropositive. This chain joins TRBV9 and TRBJ2-1; TRBD2 agrees at 11 bases. The CDR3 sequence: CASSETASGGWEQFF. Here the CDR3 DNA reads TGTGCCAGCAGCGAGACGGCTAGCGGGGGGTGGGAGCAGTTCTTC.